This TCR beta chain was profiled in a study of T cell repertoires in cytomegalovirus infection. The CDR3 is made up of 16 amino acids. CDR1 and CDR2 (germline): SGHDN, FVKESK. V was clipped by 1 base and J by 0 bases, with 12 bases between them. TCRdb recomputed calls from the reads with MiXCR, one row per CDR3 protein. The table has around 740,000 distinct CDR3 sequences, under 40% seen once. The clonotype originates from a human donor in good health (CMV status not recorded). Some clones in this sample may be carry-over from other donors' samples. The sequencing input was PBMCs. This chain uses TRBV14 with TRBJ1-1, with D tentatively TRBD1 (6 bases). The CDR3 DNA is TGTGCCAGCAGCCAAGTCAGGGGTTACATGAACACTGAAGCTTTCTTT. Translation gives CASSQVRGYMNTEAFF.